This paragraph covers one T cell receptor (beta chain) sequence. The data were taken from a study of blood T cell repertoires in COVID-19. Study-wide context: COVID-19 samples, acute and convalescent, were from the United States, Italy and Spain. Sources were T cells, B-cell-depleted T cells, or PBMCs; the material itself was cDNA or gDNA.

Germline trimming cut 2 bases from V and 5 bases from J; bases unmatched to any gene: 6. The length of the CDR3 is 15 residues. Germline CDR1 is SEHNR and CDR2 is FQNEAQ (reference sequence). In the authors' methods: Amplified reference gene primers provided the basis for estimating nucleated cell counts. This table comes from immunoSEQ multiplex PCR, and its TCRdb copy is limited to in-frame clones, with some not included. The V and J calls and clone size are taken from that table; D and trimming were inferred from the DNA. This sample yields some 120,000 clones, of which approximately 90% are seen a single time; about 1.9% belongs to the top ten.

This receptor was obtained from a human donor with active COVID-19. The donor label of this sample is uncertain. The sequencing sample was made of peripheral blood. This rearrangement joins TRBV7-9 to TRBJ1-1; 9 bases are shared with TRBD1. The CDR3 coding sequence is TGTGCCAGCAGCTTATTAACAGGGGGCGTGACTGAAGCTTTCTTT. Translating it yields CASSLLTGGVTEAFF.